These 7 T cell receptor beta chains were all obtained from the same sample, sequenced in a study of graft-versus-host responses after intestinal transplantation. Generated by immunoSEQ multiplex PCR, the TCRdb table keeps only in-frame clones and is missing some. In the table there are more than 13,000 clones, roughly 32% of which are singletons. The authors plated approximately 200,000 CFSE-labeled responder cells with approximately 200,000 irradiated, violet-dye-labeled stimulator cells. This material consisted of alloreactive CD8+ T cells from a mixed lymphocyte reaction culture, taken before intestinal transplant. This sample's subset: CFSE-low proliferating T cells sorted from approximately 6-day pre-transplant mixed lymphocyte reaction (GvH or HvG direction). The source is a human patient who received an intestinal transplant.

The CDR3 DNA sequence: TGCGCCAGCAGCCTCCTAGCCCGGGAAGATCAGTTCTTC. Its protein product is CASSLLAREDQFF. V gene TRBV4-1 combines with J gene TRBJ2-1, with D possibly matching TRBD2 (5 bases). V lost 4 bases to trimming and J lost 13 bases, with 17 bases between them. Germline values: CDR1 MGHRA, CDR2 YSYEKL. CDR3 length: 13 amino acids.

The V call is TRBV6-5, the J call TRBJ1-4; D is ambiguous. The CDR3 runs to 15 residues. V lost 5 bases and J 3 bases, leaving 13 bases between the germline ends. Germline V gives CDR1 MNHEY, CDR2 SVGAGI. DNA for the CDR3: TGTGCCAGCAGTAAAGACGTAGGTTCTAATGAAAAACTGTTTTTT. Translation: CASSKDVGSNEKLFF.

V and J are TRBV18 and TRBJ1-5; D unresolved. V gave up 5 bases and J gave up 0 bases, with 14 bases separating them. The CDR3 has 16 residues. Germline CDR1 is KGHSH and CDR2 is LQKENI. CDR3 sequence reads: CASSTRQVISNQPQHF. CDR3 coding DNA: TGTGCCAGCTCAACTCGCCAGGTCATTAGCAATCAGCCCCAGCATTTT.

This clone has more than one count but fewer than ten. The CDR3 sequence is CASSDSAGPNIQYF. The CDR3 region has the DNA TGTGCCAGCAGTGACTCGGCAGGCCCAAACATTCAGTACTTC. This chain uses TRBV2 with TRBJ2-4, with D uncertain. The CDR3 runs 14 residues. V lost 3 bases to trimming and J lost 6 bases, with 12 bases between them. Germline values: CDR1 SNHLY, CDR2 FYNNEI.

The J gene is TRBJ1-5, the V gene TRBV6-5, with 7 bases fitting TRBD1. V was pared by 8 bases and J by 7 bases, with 11 bases of the junction left unmatched. CDR3 length: 14 residues. The germline V gene has CDR1 MNHEY and CDR2 SVGAGI. CDR3 protein: CASAPQGNSQPQHF. CDR3 nucleotide sequence: TGTGCCAGCGCCCCACAGGGGAATAGCCAGCCCCAGCATTTT.

A few counts support this clone. Here the CDR3 DNA reads TGTGCCAGCAGCTTAGCCCGGGGGCCCTACGAGCAGTACTTC. Translation gives CASSLARGPYEQYF. The chain has TRBV7-8 and TRBJ2-7; the D gene could be TRBD1 or TRBD2 (6 bases each). CDR1 and CDR2 (germline): SGHVS, FQNEAQ. V lost 0 bases to trimming and J lost 2 bases, with 8 bases between them. CDR3 length: 14 amino acids.

The chain has TRBV6-5 and TRBJ2-6; no reliable D call. The germline gives CDR1 MNHEY, CDR2 SVGAGI. CDR3 length: 13 amino acids. V was pared by 4 bases and J by 0 bases, with 1 base between. The chain's CDR3 is CASSFSGANVLTF. For the CDR3, the DNA is TGTGCCAGCAGTTTCTCTGGGGCCAACGTCCTGACTTTC.